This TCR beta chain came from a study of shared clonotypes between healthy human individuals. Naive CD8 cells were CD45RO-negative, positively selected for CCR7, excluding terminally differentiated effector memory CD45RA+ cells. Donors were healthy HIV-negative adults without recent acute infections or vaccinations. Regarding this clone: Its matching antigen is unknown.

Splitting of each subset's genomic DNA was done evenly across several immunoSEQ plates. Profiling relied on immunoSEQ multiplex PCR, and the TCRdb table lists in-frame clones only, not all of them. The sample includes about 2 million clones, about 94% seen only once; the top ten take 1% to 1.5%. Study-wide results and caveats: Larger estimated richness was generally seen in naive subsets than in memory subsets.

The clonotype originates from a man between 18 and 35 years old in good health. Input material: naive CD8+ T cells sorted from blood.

Here the CDR3 reads CASSQDAWNEQFF. The CDR3 nucleotides are TGTGCCAGCAGCCAAGATGCATGGAATGAGCAGTTCTTC. The chain uses TRBV14 and TRBJ2-1; D gene unclear. The V gene's germline CDR1 is SGHDN and CDR2 FVKESK. V was clipped by 0 bases and J by 7 bases, with 7 bases between them. CDR3 length: 13 amino acids.